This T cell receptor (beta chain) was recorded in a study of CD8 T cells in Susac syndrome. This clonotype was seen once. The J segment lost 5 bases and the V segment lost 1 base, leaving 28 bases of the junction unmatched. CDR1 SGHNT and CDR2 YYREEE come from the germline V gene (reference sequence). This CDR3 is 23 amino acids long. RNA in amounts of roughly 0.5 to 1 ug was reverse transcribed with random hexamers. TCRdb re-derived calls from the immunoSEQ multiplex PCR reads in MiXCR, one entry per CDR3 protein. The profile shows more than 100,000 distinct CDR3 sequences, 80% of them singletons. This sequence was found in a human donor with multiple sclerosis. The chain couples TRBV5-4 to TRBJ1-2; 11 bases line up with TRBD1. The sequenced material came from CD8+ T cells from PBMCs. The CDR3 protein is CASSLPMWDRGSPHSSVGYGYTF. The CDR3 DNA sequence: TGTGCCAGCAGCTTGCCCATGTGGGACAGGGGGAGTCCCCATTCCTCGGTTGGGTATGGCTACACCTTC.